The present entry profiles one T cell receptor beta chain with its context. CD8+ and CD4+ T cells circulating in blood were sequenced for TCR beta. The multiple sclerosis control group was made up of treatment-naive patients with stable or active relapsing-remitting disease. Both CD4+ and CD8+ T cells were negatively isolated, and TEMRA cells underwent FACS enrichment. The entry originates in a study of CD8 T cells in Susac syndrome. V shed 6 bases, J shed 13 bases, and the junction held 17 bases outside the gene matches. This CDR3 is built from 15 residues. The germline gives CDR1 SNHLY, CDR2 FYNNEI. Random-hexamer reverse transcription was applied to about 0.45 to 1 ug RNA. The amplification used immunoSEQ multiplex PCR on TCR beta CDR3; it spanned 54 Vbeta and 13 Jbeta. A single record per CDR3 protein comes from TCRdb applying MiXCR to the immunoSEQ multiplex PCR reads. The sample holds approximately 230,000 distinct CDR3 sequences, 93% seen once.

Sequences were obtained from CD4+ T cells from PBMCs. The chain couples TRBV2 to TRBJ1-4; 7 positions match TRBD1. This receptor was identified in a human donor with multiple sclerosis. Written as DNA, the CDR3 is TGTGCCAGCAGACGGGACAGCCTTGCGGAAGGGGGACTGTTTTTT. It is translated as CASRRDSLAEGGLFF. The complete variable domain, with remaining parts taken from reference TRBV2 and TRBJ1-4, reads EPEVTQTPSHQVTQMGQEVILRCVPISNHLYFYWYRQILGQKVEFLVSFYNNEISEKSEIFDDQFSVERPDGSNFTLKIRSTKLEDSAMYFCASRRDSLAEGGLFFGSGTQLSVL.